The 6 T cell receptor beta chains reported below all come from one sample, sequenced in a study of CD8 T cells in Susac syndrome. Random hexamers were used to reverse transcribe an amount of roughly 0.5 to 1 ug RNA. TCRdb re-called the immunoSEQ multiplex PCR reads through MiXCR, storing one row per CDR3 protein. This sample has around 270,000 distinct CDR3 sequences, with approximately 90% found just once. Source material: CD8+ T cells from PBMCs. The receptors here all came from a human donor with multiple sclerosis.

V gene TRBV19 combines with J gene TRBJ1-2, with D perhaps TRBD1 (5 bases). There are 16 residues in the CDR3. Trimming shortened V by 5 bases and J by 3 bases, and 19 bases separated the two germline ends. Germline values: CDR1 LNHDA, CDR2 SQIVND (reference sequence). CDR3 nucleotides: TGTGCCAGTAGTTGGGGGACCCGAGCAACCCACTATGGCTACACCTTC. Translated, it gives CASSWGTRATHYGYTF.

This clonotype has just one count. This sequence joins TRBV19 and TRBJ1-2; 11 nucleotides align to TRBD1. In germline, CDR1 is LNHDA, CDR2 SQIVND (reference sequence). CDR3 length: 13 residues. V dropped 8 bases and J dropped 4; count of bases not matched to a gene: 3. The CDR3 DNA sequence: TGTGCCAGTGGTGGGACAGGGGGCTATGGCTACACCTTC. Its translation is CASGGTGGYGYTF.

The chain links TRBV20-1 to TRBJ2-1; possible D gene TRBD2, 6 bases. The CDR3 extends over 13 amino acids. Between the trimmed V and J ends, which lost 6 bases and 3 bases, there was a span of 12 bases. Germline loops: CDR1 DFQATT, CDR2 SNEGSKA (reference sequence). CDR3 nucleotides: TGCAGTGCCGGGGGACTTAACTACAATGAGCAGTTCTTC. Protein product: CSAGGLNYNEQFF.

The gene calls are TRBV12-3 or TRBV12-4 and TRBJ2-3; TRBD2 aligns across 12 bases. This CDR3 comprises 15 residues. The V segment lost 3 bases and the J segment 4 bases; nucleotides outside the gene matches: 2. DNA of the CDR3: TGTGCCAGCAGTTTCCGACTAGCGGGAGCAGATACGCAGTATTTT. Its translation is CASSFRLAGADTQYF.

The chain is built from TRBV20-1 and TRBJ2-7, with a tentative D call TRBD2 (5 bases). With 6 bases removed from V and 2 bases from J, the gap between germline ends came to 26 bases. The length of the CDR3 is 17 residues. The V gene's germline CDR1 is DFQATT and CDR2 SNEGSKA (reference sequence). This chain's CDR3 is CSATPLVSTHVPYEQYF. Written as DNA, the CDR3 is TGCAGTGCCACCCCACTAGTGAGTACCCACGTTCCCTACGAGCAGTACTTC.

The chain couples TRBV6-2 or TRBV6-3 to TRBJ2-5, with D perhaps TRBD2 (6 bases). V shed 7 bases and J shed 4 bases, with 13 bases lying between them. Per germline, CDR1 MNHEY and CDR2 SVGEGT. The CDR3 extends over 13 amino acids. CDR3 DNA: TGTGCCAGCACCCCGGGAGTCGGAGAGACCCAGTACTTC. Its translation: CASTPGVGETQYF.